Sequencing of this TCR beta chain was carried out in a study of shared clonotypes between healthy human individuals. TCRdb's table, derived via immunoSEQ multiplex PCR, lists solely in-frame clones and lacks some. The table records around 500,000 clones, around three quarters of them present only once. Each of the donors was a healthy adult who was HIV-negative and had not had a recent acute infection or vaccination. CDR3 length: 15 amino acids. V was trimmed by 2 bases and J by 2 bases, leaving 12 bases between them. Germline CDR1 is MGHRA and CDR2 is YSYEKL. Source material: PBMCs. The V call is TRBV4-1, the J call TRBJ2-5, with a weak D call TRBD2 (6 bases). This clonotype originated in a woman aged 40 to 49 in good health. Some clones in this sample may be carry-over from other donors' samples. The CDR3 reads CASSQPTGRQETQYF. DNA for the CDR3: TGCGCCAGCAGCCAACCTACGGGGAGGCAAGAGACCCAGTACTTC.